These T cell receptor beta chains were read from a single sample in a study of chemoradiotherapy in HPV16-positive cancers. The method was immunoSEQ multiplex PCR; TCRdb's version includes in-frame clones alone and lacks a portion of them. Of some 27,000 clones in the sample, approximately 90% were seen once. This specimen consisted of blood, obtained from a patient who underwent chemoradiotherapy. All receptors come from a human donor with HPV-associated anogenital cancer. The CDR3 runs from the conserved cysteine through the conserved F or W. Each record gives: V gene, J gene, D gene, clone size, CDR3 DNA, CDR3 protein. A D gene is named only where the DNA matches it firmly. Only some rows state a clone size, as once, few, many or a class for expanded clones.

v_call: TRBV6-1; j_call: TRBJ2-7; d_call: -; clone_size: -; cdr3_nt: TGTGCCAGCAGAGAAAGTCCAGGGGGGGTGGACGAGCAGTACTTC; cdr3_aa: CASRESPGGVDEQYF
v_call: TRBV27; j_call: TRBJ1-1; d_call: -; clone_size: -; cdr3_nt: TGTGCCAGCAGTCTCGGGGGTGACACTGAAGCTTTCTTT; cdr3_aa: CASSLGGDTEAFF
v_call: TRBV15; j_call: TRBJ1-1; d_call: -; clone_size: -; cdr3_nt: TGTGCCACCAGCAGAGTGGGGCGATGGGGGGGCCCCACTATGAACACTGAAGCTTTCTTT; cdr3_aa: CATSRVGRWGGPTMNTEAFF
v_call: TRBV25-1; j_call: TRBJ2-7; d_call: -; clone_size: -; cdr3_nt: TGTGCCAGCACTCCGGGACTTGTCTACGAGCAGTACTTC; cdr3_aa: CASTPGLVYEQYF
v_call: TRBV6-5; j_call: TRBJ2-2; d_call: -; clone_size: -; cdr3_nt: TGTGCCAGCAGTTACCCTTCCTCCCGGGGCGGGGAGCTGTTTTTT; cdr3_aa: CASSYPSSRGGELFF
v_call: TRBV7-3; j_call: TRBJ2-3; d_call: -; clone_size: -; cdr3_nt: TGTGCCAGCAGCTTAACCCCAACAGATACGCAGTATTTT; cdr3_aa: CASSLTPTDTQYF
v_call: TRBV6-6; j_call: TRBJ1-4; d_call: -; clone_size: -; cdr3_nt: TGTGCCAGCACTAGAGAAGCTAGAGATAATGAAAAACTGTTTTTT; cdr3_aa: CASTREARDNEKLFF
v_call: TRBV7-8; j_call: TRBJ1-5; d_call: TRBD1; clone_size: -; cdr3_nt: TGTGCCAGCAGCGCGCTAACAGGGGAGGGTCAGCCCCAGCATTTT; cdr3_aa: CASSALTGEGQPQHF
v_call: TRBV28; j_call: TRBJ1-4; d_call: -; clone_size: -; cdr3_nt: TGTGCCAGCACCTCACTCAGGGCCCCTAATGAAAAACTGTTTTTT; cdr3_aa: CASTSLRAPNEKLFF
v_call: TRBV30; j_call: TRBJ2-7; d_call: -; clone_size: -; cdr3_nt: TGTGCCTGGAGTGGTGTGGGGTCGAGCTCCTACGAGCAGTACTTC; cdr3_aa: CAWSGVGSSSYEQYF
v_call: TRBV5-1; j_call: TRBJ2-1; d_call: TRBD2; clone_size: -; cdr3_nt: TGCGCCAGCAGCTTCAATGCCGGGACTAGCGGGAATGAGCAGTTCTTC; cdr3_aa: CASSFNAGTSGNEQFF
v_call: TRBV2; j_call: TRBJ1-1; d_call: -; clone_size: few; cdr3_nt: TGTGCCAGCACTAATGTCCTGGGGGGCACTGAAGCTTTCTTT; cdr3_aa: CASTNVLGGTEAFF
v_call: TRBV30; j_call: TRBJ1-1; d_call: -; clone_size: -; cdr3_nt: TGTGCCTGGAGTGTAAGCAAGGAAGCTTTCTTT; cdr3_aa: CAWSVSKEAFF
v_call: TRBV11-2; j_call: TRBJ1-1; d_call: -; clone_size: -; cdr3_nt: TGTGCCAGCAGCTTAGTAGGGGAGAACACTGAAGCTTTCTTT; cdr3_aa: CASSLVGENTEAFF
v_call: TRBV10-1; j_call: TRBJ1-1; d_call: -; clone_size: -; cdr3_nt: TGCGCCGGCAGGAATCCCACTGAAGCTTTCTTT; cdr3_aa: CAGRNPTEAFF
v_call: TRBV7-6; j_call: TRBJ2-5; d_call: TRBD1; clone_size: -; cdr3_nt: TGTGCCAGCAGCTTAGACAGGGGAATCCAAGAGACCCAGTACTTC; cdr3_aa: CASSLDRGIQETQYF
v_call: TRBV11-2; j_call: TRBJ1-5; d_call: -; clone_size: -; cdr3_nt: TGTGCCAGCAGCTTAGAGGGGGCAGGTCAGCCCCAGCATTTT; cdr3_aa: CASSLEGAGQPQHF
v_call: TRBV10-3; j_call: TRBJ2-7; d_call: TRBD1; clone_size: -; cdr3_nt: TGTGCCATCAGTGCTCGGGACAGGCACTACGAGCAGTACTTC; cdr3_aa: CAISARDRHYEQYF
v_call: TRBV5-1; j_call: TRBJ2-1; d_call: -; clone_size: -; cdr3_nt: TGCGCCAGCAGCACCGGACTCTACACCTACAATGAGCAGTTCTTC; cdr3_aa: CASSTGLYTYNEQFF
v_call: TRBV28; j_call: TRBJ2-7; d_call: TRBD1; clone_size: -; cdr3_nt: TGTGCCAGCAGTACCCCGGGACAGGGTACCTACGAGCAGTACTTC; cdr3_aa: CASSTPGQGTYEQYF
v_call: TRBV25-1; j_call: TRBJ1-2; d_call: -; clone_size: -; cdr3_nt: TGTGCCAGCAGTGCTTCGGGACTCCTCTATGGCTACACCTTC; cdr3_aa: CASSASGLLYGYTF
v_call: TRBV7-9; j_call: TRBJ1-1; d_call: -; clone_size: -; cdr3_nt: TGTGCCAGCAGCTTACGACAGATGAACACTGAAGCTTTCTTT; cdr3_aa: CASSLRQMNTEAFF
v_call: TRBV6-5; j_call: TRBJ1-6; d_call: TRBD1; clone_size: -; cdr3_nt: TGTGCCAGCAGTTACGAGGGGGCGAGCAATTCACCCCTCCACTTT; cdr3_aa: CASSYEGASNSPLHF
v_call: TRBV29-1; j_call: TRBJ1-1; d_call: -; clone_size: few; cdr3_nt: TGCAGCGTGGCAAGGGGGAACACTGAAGCTTTCTTT; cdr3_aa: CSVARGNTEAFF
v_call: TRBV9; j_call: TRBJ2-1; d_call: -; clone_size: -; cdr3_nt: TGTGCCAGCAGCGTAGCGGCGGGGTACAATGAGCAGTTCTTC; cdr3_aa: CASSVAAGYNEQFF
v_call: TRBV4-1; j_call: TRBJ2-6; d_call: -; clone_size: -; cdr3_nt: TGCGCCAGCAGCCCTAGGGACCTCTGGGCCAACGTCCTGACTTTC; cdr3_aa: CASSPRDLWANVLTF